One sample yielded the 5 T cell receptor beta chains listed below, sequenced in a study of glioma-infiltrating T cells after dendritic cell vaccination. Measured with immunoSEQ multiplex PCR; TCRdb has only the in-frame clones, and not every one. The data hold fewer than 110,000 clones, with more than 80% observed a single time. The sample in question was blood, obtained before dendritic cell vaccination. These receptors were collected from a human donor with glioblastoma.

The chain employs TRBV7-6 and TRBJ2-3; TRBD2 aligns across 11 bases. Germline CDR1 SGHVS, CDR2 FNYEAQ. The CDR3 consists of 15 residues. With V trimmed by 5 bases and J by 2 bases, 3 bases remained unmatched. The CDR3 DNA is TGTGCCAGCAGCCGACTAGCGGGGATCACAGATACGCAGTATTTT. Its translation: CASSRLAGITDTQYF.

As regards this clone: The same CDR3 is also encoded by other DNA sequences in this sample. The chain is built from TRBV18 and TRBJ2-1; 9 bases line up with TRBD1. From germline, CDR1 is KGHSH and CDR2 LQKENI. The CDR3 consists of 16 residues. V dropped 5 bases and J dropped 9; count of bases not matched to a gene: 14. The CDR3, as DNA: TGTGCCAGCTCAACCCTCACCGGGACAGGGATCGTTGAGCAGTTCTTC. Translation gives CASSTLTGTGIVEQFF.

The chain couples TRBV6-1 to TRBJ1-1, with TRBD1 matching over 7 bases. V lost 8 bases and J lost 6; bases outside the gene matches: 12. The germline V gene encodes CDR1 MNHNS and CDR2 SASEGT. The CDR3 sequence is 14 residues long. In nucleotides, the CDR3 is TGTGCCAGCCACGGGGACAGAGCTTCCGCTGAAGCTTTCTTT. It is translated as CASHGDRASAEAFF.

The V call is TRBV5-8, the J call TRBJ1-4; weak D call: TRBD1 (5 bases). This CDR3 comprises 15 residues. Germline V gene data show CDR1 as SGHTS and CDR2 as YDEGEE. The germline V and J ends were trimmed by 6 bases and 8 bases, with 20 bases remaining between them. The CDR3 is CASTPSGGGSEKLFF. DNA of the CDR3: TGTGCCAGCACACCGTCGGGGGGAGGCAGCGAAAAACTGTTTTTT. The full variable domain, completed using reference TRBV5-8 and TRBJ1-4, is EAGVTQSPTHLIKTRGQQATLRCSPISGHTSVYWYQQALGLGLQFLLWYDEGEERNRGNFPPRFSGRQFPNYSSELNVNALELEDSALYLCASTPSGGGSEKLFFGSGTQLSVL.

This clone has just a few counts. The chain joins TRBV10-3 to TRBJ2-7; TRBD1 might be the D (5 bases). The V and J ends lost 11 bases and 0 bases respectively, with 8 bases between them. The CDR3 length is 11 residues. Germline V lookup: CDR1 ENHRY, CDR2 SYGVKD. CDR3 protein: CASTGSYEQYF. For the CDR3, the DNA is TGTGCCTCAACAGGCTCCTACGAGCAGTACTTC.